A single sample gave rise to the 29 T cell receptor beta chains below, sequenced in a study of human T cells and chemical hapten exposure. TCRdb re-analysed the RACE reads in MiXCR, keeping a single row per CDR3 protein. The table records about 49,000 distinct CDR3 sequences, about a tenth of them present only once. Noted time point: patch test 1, 2 weeks after DPC sensitization. Treatment described: therapeutic diphenylcyclopropenone sensitization with weekly scalp DPC. The input for sequencing was whole blood, taken in connection with sensitization to the hapten diphenylcyclopropenone (DPC). These receptors were obtained from a woman in her fifties or sixties with alopecia areata. Some clones in this sample may be carry-over from other donors' samples.

This clonotype appeared a few times. The chain employs TRBV7-2 and TRBJ2-6; TRBD1 aligns across 7 bases. The germline V gene has CDR1 SGHTA and CDR2 FQGNSA. The junction had 6 bases not matched to a gene; V was cut back by 1 base and J by 0 bases. The CDR3 is 18 amino acids. The CDR3 reads CASSLVLGQSSGANVLTF. CDR3 nucleotides: TGTGCCAGCAGCTTAGTTCTGGGACAGAGCTCTGGGGCCAACGTCCTGACTTTC.

The gene calls are TRBV29-1 and TRBJ2-5; D not certain. V was clipped by 6 bases and J by 5 bases, with 19 bases between them. The CDR3 is made up of 14 amino acids. Germline V gene data show CDR1 as SQVTM and CDR2 as ANQGSEA. CDR3 in DNA: TGCAGCGTCGATACACCGACCGCGCGGGAGACCCAGTACTTC. Its translation is CSVDTPTARETQYF.

This clonotype has just a few counts. V gene TRBV4-1 combines with J gene TRBJ2-7, with 7 bases that match TRBD1. The CDR3 has 14 amino acids. V shed 5 bases and J 4 bases; nucleotides not matched to a gene: 8. Germline values: CDR1 MGHRA, CDR2 YSYEKL. Here the CDR3 reads CASSIGTERYEQYF. The CDR3 nucleotides read TGCGCCAGCAGCATTGGGACAGAAAGGTACGAGCAGTACTTC.

In this sample, this clonotype turned up many times. The chain links TRBV30 to TRBJ1-1; D ambiguous. Trimming shortened V by 0 bases and J by 5 bases, and 13 bases separated the two germline ends. CDR1 is GTSNPN and CDR2 is SVGIG in the germline V gene (reference sequence). This CDR3 spans 14 amino acids. The DNA of the CDR3 is TGTGCCTGGAGTGTAATAGGTGGAGGAACTGAAGCTTTCTTT. Its protein is CAWSVIGGGTEAFF.

This clonotype occurred many times. The chain joins TRBV20-1 to TRBJ2-3; D gene unclear. Trimming left V 1 base short and J 6 bases short, with 14 bases between. This CDR3 has 14 amino acids. Germline V gives CDR1 DFQATT, CDR2 SNEGSKA (reference sequence). The CDR3 coding sequence is TGCAGTGCTAGAGGGCCCTCTAGTTACGATACGCAGTATTTT. It specifies CSARGPSSYDTQYF.

This clonotype showed up many times. The chain's CDR3 is CSVDITGRGGYTF. For the CDR3, the DNA is TGCAGCGTTGATATAACAGGTCGAGGGGGCTACACCTTC. This chain links TRBV29-1 with TRBJ1-2, with D possibly TRBD1 on 5 matching bases. CDR3 size: 13 residues. Looked up from germline, CDR1 is SQVTM and CDR2 is ANQGSEA. V lost 3 bases and J 8 bases, leaving 16 bases between the germline ends.

This clonotype was seen at least ten times. The V gene is TRBV20-1, the J gene TRBJ2-5; D call uncertain. In germline, CDR1 is DFQATT, CDR2 SNEGSKA (reference sequence). The ends were cut back, 6 bases at V and 5 bases at J, with 10 bases in the middle. This CDR3 spans 11 amino acids. As DNA, the CDR3 is TGCAGTGCCGGCTTATTGGAGACCCAGTACTTC. Its protein product is CSAGLLETQYF.

About this clonotype: This may be a read error: a much more frequent sequence differs by one nucleotide. This is likely a read error, given that the CDR3 carries no conserved phenylalanine or tryptophan at its end. This chain joins TRBV13 and TRBJ2-1; 7 bases agree with TRBD2. The V gene end was trimmed by 5 bases and the J gene end by 4 bases; junction bases not matched to a gene: 11. Per the germline V gene, CDR1 is PRHDT and CDR2 is FYEKMQ (reference sequence). CDR3 length equals 16 residues. The CDR3 region has the DNA TGTGCCAGCAGCGTGACTAGCAGTTTTTTTTACAATGAGCAGTTCTAC. This translates into CASSVTSSFFYNEQFY.

This sequence joins TRBV20-1 and TRBJ2-7; no clear D. Per germline, CDR1 DFQATT and CDR2 SNEGSKA (reference sequence). There are 10 residues in the CDR3. The V gene lost 5 bases and the J gene lost 5 bases, with 7 bases spanning the gap. DNA of the CDR3: TGCAGTGCTCATACCCACGAGCAGTACTTC. Translation gives CSAHTHEQYF.

This clonotype was counted at least ten times. The gene calls are TRBV28 and TRBJ2-7, with D perhaps matching TRBD1 or TRBD2 (5 bases each). Germline assignment: CDR1 MDHEN and CDR2 SYDVKM. The CDR3 covers 14 residues. The germline V and J ends were trimmed by 5 bases and 2 bases, with 13 bases remaining between them. In DNA, the CDR3 is TGTGCCAGCAGTAAGGGGACCTCTCCCTACGAGCAGTACTTC. Encoded protein: CASSKGTSPYEQYF.

This clonotype was detected ten times or more. The chain joins TRBV7-6 to TRBJ2-6, with D perhaps matching TRBD1 (5 bases). This CDR3 spans 18 amino acids. The germline V and J ends were trimmed by 1 base and 0 bases, with 13 bases remaining between them. Germline V CDR1 and CDR2: SGHVS, FNYEAQ. CDR3 sequence reads: CASSLESGYSSGANVLTF. The CDR3 bases are TGTGCCAGCAGCTTAGAGTCAGGGTATAGCTCTGGGGCCAACGTCCTGACTTTC.

Many counts were recorded for this clonotype. A read error may produce the germline difference seen at one junction end. This chain links TRBV27 with TRBJ2-7, with TRBD1 matching over 7 bases. This CDR3 spans 15 amino acids. Germline-derived CDR1 and CDR2 are MNHEY and SMNVEV (reference sequence). The CDR3 nucleotides read TGTGCCAGCAGTTTTGGGGCAGGGGGATCCTTCGAGCAGTACTTC. Translation gives CASSFGAGGSFEQYF.

This clonotype has just a few counts. The V gene is TRBV27, the J gene TRBJ1-6, with 10 bases that match TRBD1. Looked up from germline, CDR1 is MNHEY and CDR2 is SMNVEV (reference sequence). Germline trimming cut 6 bases from V and 6 bases from J; bases unmatched to any gene: 5. There are 15 residues in the CDR3. As DNA, the CDR3 is TGTGCCAGCAGACTCGGGACAGGGGTTAATTCACCCCTCCACTTT. Translation gives CASRLGTGVNSPLHF.

The rearrangement joins TRBV12-3 or TRBV12-4 to TRBJ1-1, with 8 positions matching TRBD1. The CDR3 is 13 residues long. Trimming at V came to 5 bases and at J to 5 bases, leaving 4 bases not matched to a gene. The CDR3 region has the DNA TGTGCCAGCAGTCCCGACAGGGGAACTGAAGCTTTCTTT. Translated, it gives CASSPDRGTEAFF.

Only a few counts were recorded for this clonotype. The chain has TRBV24-1 and TRBJ2-3; no clear D gene. V gave up 5 bases and J gave up 2 bases, with 7 bases separating them. CDR3 length equals 13 residues. Germline V gene data show CDR1 as KGHDR and CDR2 as SFDVKD. The chain's CDR3 is CATSGPPTDTQYF. CDR3 nucleotide sequence: TGTGCCACCAGTGGCCCCCCCACAGATACGCAGTATTTT.

This clonotype was observed at least ten times. The chain combines TRBV29-1 with TRBJ1-1; 7 bases are a match to TRBD1. The junction had 6 bases not matched to a gene; V was cut back by 5 bases and J by 0 bases. Germline values: CDR1 SQVTM, CDR2 ANQGSEA. CDR3 length equals 14 residues. The CDR3 spells CSVRTGRMNTEAFF. The CDR3 coding sequence is TGCAGCGTTAGGACAGGCCGCATGAACACTGAAGCTTTCTTT.

CDR3 in DNA: TGTGCCAGCAGTGATAGAGGCACCTACAATGAGCAGTTCTTC. This encodes CASSDRGTYNEQFF. The chain links TRBV2 to TRBJ2-1, with D unclear. Looked up from germline, CDR1 is SNHLY and CDR2 is FYNNEI. This CDR3 comprises 14 residues. V was pared by 3 bases and J by 2 bases, with 8 bases between.

This clonotype was counted at least ten times. CDR3 loop: CSVEDQGSPNYGYTF. The CDR3 region has the DNA TGCAGCGTTGAAGATCAGGGGTCCCCTAACTATGGCTACACCTTC. The chain couples TRBV29-1 to TRBJ1-2; a weak D match, TRBD1 (6 bases). The germline V and J ends were trimmed by 0 bases and 0 bases, with 11 bases remaining between them. The CDR3 extends over 15 amino acids. Germline V gene data show CDR1 as SQVTM and CDR2 as ANQGSEA. Together with reference TRBV29-1 and TRBJ1-2, the CDR3 gives the full variable domain: SAVISQKPSRDICQRGTSLTIQCQVDSQVTMMFWYRQQPGQSLTLIATANQGSEATYESGFVIDKFPISRPNLTFSTLTVSNMSPEDSSIYLCSVEDQGSPNYGYTFGSGTRLTVV.

There are many counts of this clonotype. The CDR3: CASSFAAGYYGYTF. The CDR3 nucleotides are TGTGCCAGCAGTTTTGCGGCGGGGTACTATGGCTACACCTTC. The chain combines TRBV28 with TRBJ1-2; no definite D call. The CDR3 spans 14 residues. Trimming removed 3 bases from V and 3 bases from J, with 11 bases in between. Germline CDR1 is MDHEN and CDR2 is SYDVKM.

This clonotype was counted ten times or more. The chain recombines TRBV28 with TRBJ1-2; possible D gene TRBD1, 5 bases. Germline lookup yields CDR1 MDHEN and CDR2 SYDVKM. Trimming stripped 5 bases from V and 5 bases from J, with 21 bases between. CDR3 size: 16 residues. CDR3 amino acids: CASSGDAEGDRYGYTF. Here the CDR3 DNA reads TGTGCCAGCAGTGGGGACGCCGAAGGGGATCGGTATGGCTACACCTTC.

V gene TRBV28 combines with J gene TRBJ2-7; no firm D call. Trimming stripped 3 bases from V and 3 bases from J, with 6 bases between. Germline V lookup: CDR1 MDHEN, CDR2 SYDVKM. There are 12 residues in the CDR3. The CDR3 bases are TGTGCCAGCAGTTTCTCCAGCTACGAGCAGTACTTC. Encoded protein: CASSFSSYEQYF.

The table lists this clonotype with many counts. The chain joins TRBV2 to TRBJ1-2; D call uncertain. Trimming took off 7 bases at V and 1 base at J, with 7 bases between the two ends. CDR1 is SNHLY and CDR2 is FYNNEI in the germline V gene. This CDR3 has 12 amino acids. The CDR3 protein is CASNADNYGYTF. The CDR3 DNA reads as TGTGCCAGCAACGCAGATAACTATGGCTACACCTTC.

This clonotype has ten or more counts. CDR3 residues: CASSTLGGYEQYF. DNA for the CDR3: TGTGCCAGCAGCACGCTCGGTGGGTACGAGCAGTACTTC. This chain uses TRBV7-2 with TRBJ2-7, with unresolved D. This CDR3 has 13 amino acids. The germline CDR1 and CDR2 sequences are SGHTA and FQGNSA. Trimming left V 5 bases short and J 4 bases short, with 12 bases between.

This clonotype was observed a handful of times. The rearrangement joins TRBV3-1 to TRBJ2-7, with 10 bases matching TRBD1. Trimming cost V 2 bases and J 3 bases; bases outside gene matches: 7. CDR3 length: 16 residues. Germline V gene lookup returns CDR1 LGHDT and CDR2 YNNKEL (reference sequence). For the CDR3, the DNA is TGTGCCAGCAGCCAACTGGGACAGGGGACATACTACGAGCAGTACTTC. This sequence encodes CASSQLGQGTYYEQYF.

This clonotype was seen at least ten times. The V and J genes are TRBV28 and TRBJ2-6; D is undetermined. The V end was cut by 3 bases, the J end by 0 bases, with 0 bases between. Germline values: CDR1 MDHEN, CDR2 SYDVKM. The CDR3 totals 13 residues. CDR3 sequence (DNA): TGTGCCAGCAGTTTCTCTGGGGCCAACGTCCTGACTTTC. Translated, it gives CASSFSGANVLTF.

This clonotype was recorded at least ten times. The chain combines TRBV12-3 or TRBV12-4 with TRBJ2-1; D is unresolved. The length of the CDR3 is 13 residues. Trimming stripped 5 bases from V and 8 bases from J, with 13 bases between. The CDR3 sequence: CASSAANIYEQFF. Here the CDR3 DNA reads TGTGCCAGCAGTGCAGCTAATATATATGAGCAGTTCTTC.

This clonotype showed up just a few times. The chain carries TRBV11-3 and TRBJ2-2; D is unclear. The ends were cut back, 4 bases at V and 0 bases at J, with 6 bases in the middle. Germline lookup yields CDR1 SGHNT and CDR2 YENEEA. The CDR3 has 14 amino acids. This chain's CDR3 is CASSSTANTGELFF. The CDR3 coding sequence is TGTGCCAGCAGCTCGACTGCGAACACCGGGGAGCTGTTTTTT.

This chain connects TRBV18 to TRBJ2-2; 9 bases agree with TRBD2. Looked up from germline, CDR1 is KGHSH and CDR2 is LQKENI. The V segment lost 2 bases and the J segment 2 bases; nucleotides outside the gene matches: 12. The CDR3 runs 19 residues. The CDR3 protein is CASSPLNVAGVQNTGELFF. In nucleotides, the CDR3 is TGTGCCAGCTCACCATTAAATGTAGCGGGAGTGCAAAACACCGGGGAGCTGTTTTTT.

This clonotype was counted many times. The V and J genes are TRBV29-1 and TRBJ2-5; 11 bases agree with TRBD1. This CDR3 comprises 13 residues. Looked up from germline, CDR1 is SQVTM and CDR2 is ANQGSEA. Trimming cost V 5 bases and J 5 bases; bases outside gene matches: 4. For the CDR3, the DNA is TGCAGCGTTCGATGGACAGGGGGCGAGACCCAGTACTTC. Translated: CSVRWTGGETQYF.